The sequence of this T cell receptor beta chain was determined in a study of shared clonotypes between healthy human individuals. Study-level information: CD8 memory received one plate per donor, CD8 naive two, CD4 memory three and CD4 naive three.

The CDR3 spans 16 residues. Germline-derived CDR1 and CDR2 are SGHRS and YFSETQ. The germline V and J ends were trimmed by 4 bases and 3 bases, with 16 bases remaining between them. Profiled with immunoSEQ multiplex PCR; TCRdb holds only in-frame clones, not every one. The sample has more than 2,000,000 clones, around 90% seen once. With respect to this clone: Its antigen is not known.

Findings and limits, study-wide: All-four-donor shared clonotypes had higher generation probabilities than non-shared clonotypes did. Compared with memory subsets, naive subsets generally had larger estimated richness. Naive CD4 clonotypes overlapped across a few donors at around 5%.

This sequence joins TRBV5-1 and TRBJ1-4; D unclear. This clonotype was sampled from a man aged 18 to 30 in good health. The sequenced sample was naive CD4+ T cells sorted from blood. Subset described: CD45RA+ positively selected. The DNA of the CDR3 is TGCGCCAGCAGCCCAACCCCCGGACTATCTAATGAAAAACTGTTTTTT. This codes for CASSPTPGLSNEKLFF.